This record looks at one TCR beta chain sequence and its context. What it binds is not known. The data stem from a study of cytomegalovirus exposure and HLA in healthy donors. The PCR had 60 Vbeta and 13 Jbeta primers. The table came from immunoSEQ multiplex PCR; TCRdb's copy has only in-frame clones and leaves some out. The sample carries roughly 99,000 clones, around three quarters recorded once. J gave up 8 bases and V 1 base, and 6 bases lay outside the gene matches. The germline V gene has CDR1 SGHVS and CDR2 FNYEAQ. The CDR3 runs to 15 residues. Study-wide results and caveats: Upon later analysis, HLA-associated TCR beta chains proved more clonally expanded than other, equally common chains. In an earlier analysis, in under 700 donors, most V segments appeared productive either ~87% or ~30% of the time. Later analysis identified several of the most significant clusters that appeared linked to common viral pathogens. By HLA locus, TCR association rates varied in a later analysis, with DRB1 showing the most and HLA-C the fewest.

The source material was PBMCs. The sequence came from a male donor in good health and CMV-seropositive. V usage is TRBV7-6 and J usage is TRBJ2-1, with TRBD2 identical over 9 bases. CDR3 nucleotide sequence: TGTGCCAGCAGCTTAGTAGCGGGGGATCAGGATGAGCAGTTCTTC. It is translated as CASSLVAGDQDEQFF. The entire variable domain, with the rest obtained from reference TRBV7-6 and TRBJ2-1, is as follows: GAGVSQSPRYKVTKRGQDVALRCDPISGHVSLYWYRQALGQGPEFLTYFNYEAQQDKSGLPNDRFSAERPEGSISTLTIQRTEQRDSAMYRCASSLVAGDQDEQFFGPGTRLTVL.